The clone carrying this T cell receptor beta chain was found once. The CDR3 is 15 residues long. CDR1 is WNHNN, CDR2 SYGVQD, per germline (reference sequence). V was pared by 10 bases and J by 0 bases, with 17 bases between. The sample originates from a study of blood T cell repertoires in COVID-19. Study information: Samples representing acute and convalescent COVID-19 were sourced from the United States, Italy and Spain. PBMCs, B-cell-depleted T cells, or T cells provided the cDNA or gDNA that made up the material.

In the authors' methods: Estimated nucleated cell counts came from reference gene primer amplification. The assay was immunoSEQ multiplex PCR, and TCRdb's table has in-frame clones only and misses some. V and J calls and clone size are as listed in that table; D and trimming were resolved from the DNA. The sample lists about 370,000 clones, about 87% occurring once. Seattle patient enrollment occurred during active infection, with longitudinal follow-up thereafter. The chain employs TRBV10-1 and TRBJ2-3; the D gene is possibly TRBD1 (6 bases). Input material: peripheral blood. The sequence came from a woman in her twenties or thirties with COVID-19, enrolled during active disease. The CDR3 region has the DNA TGCGCCACCTCGGACAGTCCCGCTAGCACAGATACGCAGTATTTT. This gives the protein CATSDSPASTDTQYF.